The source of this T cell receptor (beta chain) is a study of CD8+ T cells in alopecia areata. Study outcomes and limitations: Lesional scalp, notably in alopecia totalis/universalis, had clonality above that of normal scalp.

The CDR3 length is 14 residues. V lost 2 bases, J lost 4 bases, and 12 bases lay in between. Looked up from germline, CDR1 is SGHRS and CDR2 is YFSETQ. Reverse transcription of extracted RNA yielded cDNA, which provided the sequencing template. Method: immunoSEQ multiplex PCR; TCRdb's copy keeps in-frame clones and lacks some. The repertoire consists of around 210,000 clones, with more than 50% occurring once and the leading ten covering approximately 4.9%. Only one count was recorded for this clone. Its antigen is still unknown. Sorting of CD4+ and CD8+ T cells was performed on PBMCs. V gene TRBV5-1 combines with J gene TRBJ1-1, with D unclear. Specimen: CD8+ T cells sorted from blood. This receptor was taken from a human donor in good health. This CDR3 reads CASSLNLLVTEAFF. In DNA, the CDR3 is TGCGCCAGCAGCTTAAACCTTCTCGTCACTGAAGCTTTCTTT.